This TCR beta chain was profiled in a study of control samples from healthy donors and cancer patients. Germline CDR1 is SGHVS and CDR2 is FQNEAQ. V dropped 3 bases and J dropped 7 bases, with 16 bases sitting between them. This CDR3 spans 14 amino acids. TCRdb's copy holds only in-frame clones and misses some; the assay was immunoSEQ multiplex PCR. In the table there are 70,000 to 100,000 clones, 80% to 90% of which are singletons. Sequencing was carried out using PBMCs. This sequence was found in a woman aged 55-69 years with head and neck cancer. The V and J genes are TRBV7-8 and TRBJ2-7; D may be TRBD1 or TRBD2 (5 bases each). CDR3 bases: TGTGCCAGCAGCTTCCCGGGACGGACGGGTGAGCAGTACTTC. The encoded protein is CASSFPGRTGEQYF.